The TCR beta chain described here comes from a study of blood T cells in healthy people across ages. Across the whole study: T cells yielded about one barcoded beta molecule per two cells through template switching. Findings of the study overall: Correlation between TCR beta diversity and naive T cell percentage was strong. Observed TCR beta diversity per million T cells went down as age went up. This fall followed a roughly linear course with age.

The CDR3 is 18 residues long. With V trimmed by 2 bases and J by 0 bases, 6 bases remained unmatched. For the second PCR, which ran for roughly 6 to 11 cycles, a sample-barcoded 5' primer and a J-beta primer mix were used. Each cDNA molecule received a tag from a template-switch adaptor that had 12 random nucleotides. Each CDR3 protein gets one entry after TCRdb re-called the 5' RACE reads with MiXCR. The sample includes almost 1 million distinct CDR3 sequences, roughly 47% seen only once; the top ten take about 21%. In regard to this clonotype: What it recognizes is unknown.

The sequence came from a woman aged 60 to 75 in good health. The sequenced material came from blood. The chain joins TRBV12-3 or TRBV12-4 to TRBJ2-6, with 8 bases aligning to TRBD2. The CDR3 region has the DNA TGTGCCAGCAGTTTAAGGGGGACTAGTTCCTCTGGGGCCAACGTCCTGACTTTC. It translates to CASSLRGTSSSGANVLTF.